This TCR beta chain is drawn from a study of cytomegalovirus exposure and HLA in healthy donors. This clone has only one observation. It was with 60 Vbeta and 13 Jbeta primers that the PCR ran. Method: immunoSEQ multiplex PCR; TCRdb's copy keeps in-frame clones and lacks some. This table has approximately 210,000 clones, 75% to 85% appearing once. There are 14 residues in the CDR3. Trimming took off 7 bases at V and 3 bases at J, with 16 bases between the two ends. Germline CDR1 is MNHEY and CDR2 is SVGAGI. The sequence was collected from a girl aged 10 to 17 in good health and CMV-seropositive. The rearrangement links TRBV6-5 to TRBJ2-7; D is unresolved. Sequencing was performed on PBMCs. DNA of the CDR3: TGTGCCAGCAACCAAAACGGAGCTAGCTACGAGCAGTACTTC. As protein: CASNQNGASYEQYF.